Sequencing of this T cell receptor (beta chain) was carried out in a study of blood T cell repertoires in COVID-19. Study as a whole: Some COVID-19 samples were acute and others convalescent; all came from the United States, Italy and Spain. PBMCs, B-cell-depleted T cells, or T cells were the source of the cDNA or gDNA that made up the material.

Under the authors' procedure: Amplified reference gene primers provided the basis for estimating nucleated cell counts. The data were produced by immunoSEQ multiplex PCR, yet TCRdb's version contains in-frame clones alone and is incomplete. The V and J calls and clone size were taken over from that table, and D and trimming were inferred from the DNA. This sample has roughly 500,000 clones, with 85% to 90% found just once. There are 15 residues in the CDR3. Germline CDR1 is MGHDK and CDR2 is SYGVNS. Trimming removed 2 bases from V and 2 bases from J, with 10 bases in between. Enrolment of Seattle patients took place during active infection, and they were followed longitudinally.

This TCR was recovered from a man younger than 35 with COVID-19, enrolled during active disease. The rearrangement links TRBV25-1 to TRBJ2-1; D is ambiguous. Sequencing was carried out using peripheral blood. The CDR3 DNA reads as TGTGCCAGCAGTGAAGATGCAGGCGCCTACAATGAGCAGTTCTTC. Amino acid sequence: CASSEDAGAYNEQFF.